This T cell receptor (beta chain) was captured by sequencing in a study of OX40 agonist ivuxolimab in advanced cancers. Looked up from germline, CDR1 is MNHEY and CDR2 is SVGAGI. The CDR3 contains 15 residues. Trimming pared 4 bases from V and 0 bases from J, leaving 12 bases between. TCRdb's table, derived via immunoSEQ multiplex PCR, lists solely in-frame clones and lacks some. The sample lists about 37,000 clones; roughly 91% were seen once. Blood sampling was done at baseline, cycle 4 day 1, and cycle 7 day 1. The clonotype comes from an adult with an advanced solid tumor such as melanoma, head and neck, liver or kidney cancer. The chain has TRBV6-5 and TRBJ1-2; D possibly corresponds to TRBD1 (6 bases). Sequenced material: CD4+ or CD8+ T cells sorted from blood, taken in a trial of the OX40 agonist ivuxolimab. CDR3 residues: CASSSGAPANYGYTF. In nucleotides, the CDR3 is TGTGCCAGCAGTTCAGGGGCCCCAGCTAACTATGGCTACACCTTC.